Below, 9 T cell receptor beta chains from the same sample are listed, as sequenced in a study of tumor and adjacent non-tumor tissue in lung cancer. Three rounds of nested PCR, following a modified ARM-PCR protocol, produced the TCRbeta library. TCRdb redid the calling of the multiplex PCR reads with MiXCR, one entry per CDR3 protein. The sample holds 80,000 to 130,000 distinct CDR3 sequences; over 55% are singletons and the top ten take approximately 18%. RNA was extracted from bulk tissue without any cell sorting. The normal lung tissue was taken more than 3 cm from the tumor edge. The sequenced sample consisted of distant non-tumor lung tissue. All receptors derive from a man aged 25-40 years with non-small cell lung cancer.

Remarks on this clonotype: This may be a read error: a much more frequent sequence differs by one nucleotide. The rearrangement uses TRBV5-1 and TRBJ1-4; D possibly corresponds to TRBD1 (5 bases). The germline V gene encodes CDR1 SGHRS and CDR2 YFSETQ. CDR3 length: 16 residues. DNA of the CDR3: TGCGCCAGCAACTTGGACTTCGGGGGTACTAATGAAAAACTGTTTTTT. This translates into CASNLDFGGTNEKLFF.

A word on this clonotype: The germline gene is not matched at one end of the junction; a read error may be the cause. V usage is TRBV20-1 and J usage is TRBJ2-5; D is uncertain. The V gene's germline CDR1 is DFQATT and CDR2 SNEGSKA (reference sequence). There are 14 residues in the CDR3. For the CDR3, the DNA is TGCACTGCTCCAATAGGTCGTCTCCTAGAGACCCAGTACTTC. Amino acid sequence: CTAPIGRLLETQYF.

Of note for this clonotype: A much larger clone differs by one base, so this may be a read error. This CDR3 is missing its conserved last phenylalanine or tryptophan, likely due to a read error. This sequence joins TRBV5-4 and TRBJ2-5; no firm D call. The CDR3 runs 13 residues. Germline V CDR1 and CDR2: SGHNT, YYREEE (reference sequence). With 0 bases removed from V and 2 bases from J, the gap between germline ends came to 5 bases. This CDR3 reads CASSLAVQETQYV. The CDR3 DNA follows: TGTGCCAGCAGCTTGGCGGTACAAGAGACCCAGTACGTC.

This clonotype qualifies as medium-sized (0.01 to 0.1%). This sequence joins TRBV12-3 or TRBV12-4 and TRBJ2-7; 8 nucleotides align to TRBD1. The CDR3 runs to 13 residues. With 7 bases clipped from V and 6 bases from J, the junction kept 8 bases outside the gene matches. The CDR3, as DNA: TGTGCCAGCACTTGGACAGGGTCGGGCGAGCAGTACTTC. Translated, it gives CASTWTGSGEQYF.

About this clonotype: At one end, the junction sequence differs from germline, possibly due to a read error. V is TRBV6-5 and J is TRBJ1-1, with D maybe TRBD1 (5 bases). CDR3 size: 16 residues. The germline V gene encodes CDR1 MNHEY and CDR2 SVGAGI. The CDR3 reads CASSYEAGLMNTGAFF. DNA of the CDR3: TGTGCGAGCAGTTACGAGGCAGGGCTCATGAACACTGGAGCTTTCTTT.

This clonotype was observed a few times. A much larger clone lies one base from this, so it may be a read error. In nucleotides, the CDR3 is TGTGCCAGCACCCCAGCGGGAGGCCACTCCTACAAGCAGTACTTC. This encodes CASTPAGGHSYKQYF. The rearrangement joins TRBV28 to TRBJ2-7, with 9 bases that match TRBD2. CDR3 length equals 15 residues. Germline CDR1 MDHEN, CDR2 SYDVKM.

For this clonotype: A much larger clone lies a single base off, so this may be a read error. J is TRBJ2-2 and V is TRBV20-1; 7 nucleotides match TRBD2. J lost 4 bases, V lost 2 bases, and 4 bases had no gene match. The CDR3 extends over 14 amino acids. The V gene's germline CDR1 is DFQATT and CDR2 SNEGSKA (reference sequence). CDR3 loop: CSARLAEPTGELFF. CDR3 nucleotides: TGCAGTGCTAGACTAGCGGAGCCCACCGGGGAGCTGTTTTTT.

On this clonotype: At one end the junction does not follow the germline gene, possibly because of a read error. The chain is built from TRBV20-1 and TRBJ2-1; 13 positions agree with TRBD2. Germline CDR1 reads DFQATT; CDR2 reads SNEGSKA (reference sequence). This CDR3 is built from 15 residues. The CDR3 DNA sequence: TGCAATGCTCTCCCTACTAGCGGGGGGGGCAATGAGGAGTTCTTC. As protein: CNALPTSGGGNEEFF.

The chain has TRBV7-6 and TRBJ2-7; D may be TRBD2 (5 bases). This CDR3 has 16 residues. In germline, CDR1 is SGHVS, CDR2 FNYEAQ. V was shortened by 2 bases and J by 6 bases, with 20 bases between the two germline ends. The CDR3 DNA follows: TGTGCCAGCAGCTTATCGGCGGGCGGTAACCCCACCGAGCAGTACTTC. Translating gives CASSLSAGGNPTEQYF.